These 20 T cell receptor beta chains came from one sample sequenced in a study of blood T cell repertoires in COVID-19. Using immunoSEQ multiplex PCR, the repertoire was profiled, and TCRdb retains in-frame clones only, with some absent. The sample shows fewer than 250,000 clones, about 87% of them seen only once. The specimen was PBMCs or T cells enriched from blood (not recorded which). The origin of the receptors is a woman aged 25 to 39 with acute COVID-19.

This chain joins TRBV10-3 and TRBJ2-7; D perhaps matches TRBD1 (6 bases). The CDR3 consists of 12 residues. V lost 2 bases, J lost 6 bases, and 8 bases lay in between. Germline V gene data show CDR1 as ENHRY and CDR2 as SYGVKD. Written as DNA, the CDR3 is TGTGCCATCAGTGAGGGACAGCTCGAGCAGTACTTC. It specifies CAISEGQLEQYF.

This chain's CDR3 is CSVEGQGNTEAFF. The CDR3 DNA sequence: TGCAGCGTTGAGGGACAGGGGAACACTGAAGCTTTCTTT. The rearrangement uses TRBV29-1 and TRBJ1-1, with 9 bases identical to TRBD1. Germline CDR1 SQVTM, CDR2 ANQGSEA. With 3 bases clipped from V and 1 base from J, the junction kept 0 bases outside the gene matches. This CDR3 contains 13 residues. The full variable domain, completed using reference TRBV29-1 and TRBJ1-1, is SAVISQKPSRDICQRGTSLTIQCQVDSQVTMMFWYRQQPGQSLTLIATANQGSEATYESGFVIDKFPISRPNLTFSTLTVSNMSPEDSSIYLCSVEGQGNTEAFFGQGTRLTVV.

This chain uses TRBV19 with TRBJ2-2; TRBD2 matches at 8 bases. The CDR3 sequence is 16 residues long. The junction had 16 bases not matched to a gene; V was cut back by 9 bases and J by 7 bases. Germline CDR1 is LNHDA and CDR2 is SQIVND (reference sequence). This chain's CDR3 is CASNSAGGPKGGELFF. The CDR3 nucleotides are TGTGCCAGCAATAGCGCGGGGGGACCTAAGGGCGGGGAGCTGTTTTTT. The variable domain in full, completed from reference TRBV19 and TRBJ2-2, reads DGGITQSPKYLFRKEGQNVTLSCEQNLNHDAMYWYRQDPGQGLRLIYYSQIVNDFQKGDIAEGYSVSREKKESFPLTVTSAQKNPTAFYLCASNSAGGPKGGELFFGEGSRLTVL.

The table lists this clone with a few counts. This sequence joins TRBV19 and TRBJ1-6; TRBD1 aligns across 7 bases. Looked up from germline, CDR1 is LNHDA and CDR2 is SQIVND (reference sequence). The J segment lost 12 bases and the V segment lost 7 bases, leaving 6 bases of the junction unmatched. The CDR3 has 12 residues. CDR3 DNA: TGTGCCAGTATGAGGCAGGGGGAACCCCTCCACTTT. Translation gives CASMRQGEPLHF.

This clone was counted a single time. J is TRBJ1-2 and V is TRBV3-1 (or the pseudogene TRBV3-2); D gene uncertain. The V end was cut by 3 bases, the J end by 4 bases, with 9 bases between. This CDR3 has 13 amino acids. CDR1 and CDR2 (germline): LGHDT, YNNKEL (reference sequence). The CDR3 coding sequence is TGTGCCAGCAGCCATGAAACTGCCTATGGCTACACCTTC. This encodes CASSHETAYGYTF.

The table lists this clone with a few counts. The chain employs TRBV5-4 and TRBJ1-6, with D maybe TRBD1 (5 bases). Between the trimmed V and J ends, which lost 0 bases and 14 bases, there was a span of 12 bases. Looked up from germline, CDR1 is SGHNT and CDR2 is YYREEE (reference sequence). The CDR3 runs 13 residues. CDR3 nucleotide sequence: TGTGCCAGCAGCTTGGCGGAGGGGCCGTCCCTCCACTTT. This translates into CASSLAEGPSLHF.

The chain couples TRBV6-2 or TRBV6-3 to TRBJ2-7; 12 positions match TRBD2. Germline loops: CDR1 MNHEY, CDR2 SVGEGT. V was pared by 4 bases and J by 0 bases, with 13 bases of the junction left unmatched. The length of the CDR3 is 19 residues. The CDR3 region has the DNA TGTGCCAGCAGTTCCGGACTAGCGGGGTTCTCCCTTAGCTCCTACGAGCAGTACTTC. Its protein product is CASSSGLAGFSLSSYEQYF.

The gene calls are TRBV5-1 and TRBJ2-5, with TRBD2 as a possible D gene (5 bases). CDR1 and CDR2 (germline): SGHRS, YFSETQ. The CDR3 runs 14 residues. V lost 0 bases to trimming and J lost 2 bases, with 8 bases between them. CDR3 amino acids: CASSLGEGQETQYF. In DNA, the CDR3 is TGCGCCAGCAGCTTGGGAGAGGGTCAAGAGACCCAGTACTTC.

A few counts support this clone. CDR3 residues: CASSPISGGGEPQHF. The CDR3 DNA follows: TGTGCCAGCAGCCCCATCTCAGGGGGCGGGGAGCCCCAGCATTTT. V and J are TRBV7-9 and TRBJ1-5, with 8 nucleotides matching TRBD1. Germline-derived CDR1 and CDR2 are SEHNR and FQNEAQ (reference sequence). The CDR3 consists of 15 residues. V trimming: 5 bases; J trimming: 8 bases; junction bases outside the gene matches: 11.

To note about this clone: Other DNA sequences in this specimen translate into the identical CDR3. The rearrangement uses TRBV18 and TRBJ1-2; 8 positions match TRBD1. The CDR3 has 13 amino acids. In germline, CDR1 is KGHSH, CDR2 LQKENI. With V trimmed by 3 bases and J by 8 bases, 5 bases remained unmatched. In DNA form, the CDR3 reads TGTGCCAGCTCACCGGACAGGGTGTACGGCTACACCTTC. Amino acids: CASSPDRVYGYTF. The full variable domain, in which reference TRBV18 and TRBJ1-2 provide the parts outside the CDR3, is NAGVMQNPRHLVRRRGQEARLRCSPMKGHSHVYWYRQLPEEGLKFMVYLQKENIIDESGMPKERFSAEFPKEGPSILRIQQVVRGDSAAYFCASSPDRVYGYTFGSGTRLTVV.

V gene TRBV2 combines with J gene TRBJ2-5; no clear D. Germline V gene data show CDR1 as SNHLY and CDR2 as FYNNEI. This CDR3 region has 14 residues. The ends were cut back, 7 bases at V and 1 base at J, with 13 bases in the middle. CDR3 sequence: CASTYYTAQETQYF. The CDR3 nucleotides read TGTGCCAGCACATACTACACCGCCCAAGAGACCCAGTACTTC.

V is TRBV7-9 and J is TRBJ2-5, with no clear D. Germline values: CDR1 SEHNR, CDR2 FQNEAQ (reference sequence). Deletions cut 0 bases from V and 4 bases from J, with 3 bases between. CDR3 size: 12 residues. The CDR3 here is CASSLAGETQYF. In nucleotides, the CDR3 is TGTGCCAGCAGCTTAGCCGGAGAGACCCAGTACTTC.

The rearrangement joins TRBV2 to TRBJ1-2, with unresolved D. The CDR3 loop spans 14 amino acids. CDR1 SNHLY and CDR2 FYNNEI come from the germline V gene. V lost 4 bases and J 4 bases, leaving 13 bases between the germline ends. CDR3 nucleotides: TGTGCCAGCAGTGGGAGTGCGGCTTTCTATGGCTACACCTTC. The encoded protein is CASSGSAAFYGYTF.

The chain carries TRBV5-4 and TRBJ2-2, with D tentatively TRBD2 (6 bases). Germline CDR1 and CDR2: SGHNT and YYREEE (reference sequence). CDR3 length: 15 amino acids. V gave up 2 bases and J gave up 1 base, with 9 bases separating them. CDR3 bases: TGTGCCAGCAGCTTTGACGGGGGGAACACCGGGGAGCTGTTTTTT. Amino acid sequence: CASSFDGGNTGELFF. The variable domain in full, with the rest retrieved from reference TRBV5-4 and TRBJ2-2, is ETGVTQSPTHLIKTRGQQVTLRCSSQSGHNTVSWYQQALGQGPQFIFQYYREEENGRGNFPPRFSGLQFPNYSSELNVNALELDDSALYLCASSFDGGNTGELFFGEGSRLTVL.

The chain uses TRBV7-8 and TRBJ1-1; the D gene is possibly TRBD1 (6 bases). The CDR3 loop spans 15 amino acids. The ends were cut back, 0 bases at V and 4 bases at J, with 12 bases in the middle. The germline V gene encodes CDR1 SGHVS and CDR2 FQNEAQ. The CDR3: CASSLAGTGITEAFF. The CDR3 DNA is TGTGCCAGCAGCTTAGCCGGAACAGGGATCACTGAAGCTTTCTTT. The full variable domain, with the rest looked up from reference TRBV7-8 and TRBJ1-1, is GAGVSQSPRYKVAKRGQDVALRCDPISGHVSLFWYQQALGQGPEFLTYFQNEAQLDKSGLPSDRFFAERPEGSVSTLKIQRTQQEDSAVYLCASSLAGTGITEAFFGQGTRLTVV.

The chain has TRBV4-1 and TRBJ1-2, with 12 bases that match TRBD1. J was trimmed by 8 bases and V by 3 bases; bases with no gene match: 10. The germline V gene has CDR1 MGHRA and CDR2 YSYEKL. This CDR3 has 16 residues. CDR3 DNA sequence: TGCGCCAGCAGCCATCTTCCCAGGGACAGGGGGCGCGGCTACACCTTC. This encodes CASSHLPRDRGRGYTF.

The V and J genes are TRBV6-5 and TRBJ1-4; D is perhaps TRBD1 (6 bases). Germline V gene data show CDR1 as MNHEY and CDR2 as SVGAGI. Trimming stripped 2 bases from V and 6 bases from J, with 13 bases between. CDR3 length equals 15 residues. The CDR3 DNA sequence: TGTGCCAGCAGTTACGTACAGGGAAGCCATGAAAAACTGTTTTTT. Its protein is CASSYVQGSHEKLFF.

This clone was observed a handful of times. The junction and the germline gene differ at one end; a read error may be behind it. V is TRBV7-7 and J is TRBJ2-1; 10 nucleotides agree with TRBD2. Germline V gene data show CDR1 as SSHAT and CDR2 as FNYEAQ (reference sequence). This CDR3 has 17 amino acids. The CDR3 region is CASSPRGLAGVNNEQFF. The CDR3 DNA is TGTGCTAGCAGCCCCCGGGGGCTAGCGGGGGTAAACAATGAGCAGTTCTTC.

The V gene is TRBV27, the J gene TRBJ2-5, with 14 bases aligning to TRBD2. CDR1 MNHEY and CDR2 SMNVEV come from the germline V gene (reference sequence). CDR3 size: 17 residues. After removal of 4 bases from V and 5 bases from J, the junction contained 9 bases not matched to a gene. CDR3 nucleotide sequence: TGTGCCAGCAGTTCCAGGACTAGCGGGGGGCGTGGGGAGACCCAGTACTTC. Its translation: CASSSRTSGGRGETQYF.

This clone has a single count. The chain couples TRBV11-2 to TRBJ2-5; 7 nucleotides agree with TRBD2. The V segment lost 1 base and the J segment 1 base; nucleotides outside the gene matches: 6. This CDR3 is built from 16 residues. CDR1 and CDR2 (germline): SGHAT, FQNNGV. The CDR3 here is CASSLAIQRGQETQYF. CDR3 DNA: TGTGCCAGCAGCTTAGCTATACAGCGGGGCCAAGAGACCCAGTACTTC.